This T cell receptor (beta chain) was sequenced for a study of shared clonotypes between healthy human individuals. Study-level findings and limits: Some clonotypes were shared by all four sorted-subset donors, while others were not shared. The non-shared ones had lower generation probabilities than the shared ones.

Template for every sorted-subset replicate PCR totaled approximately 0.2 ug DNA, roughly 30,000 T cell genomes. Sequencing was performed with immunoSEQ multiplex PCR; in TCRdb, only in-frame clones are kept and a portion is missing. The repertoire consists of 2 million to 2.5 million clones, with about 94% occurring once and the leading ten covering more than 0.95%. The ends were cut back, 5 bases at V and 4 bases at J, with 14 bases in the middle. The germline gives CDR1 MDHEN, CDR2 SYDVKM. This CDR3 contains 14 residues. Naive CD8 isolation took CD45RO-negative cells positively selected for CCR7 and excluded terminally differentiated effector memory CD45RA+ cells. This clone was seen once. The antigen is not known.

The chain is built from TRBV28 and TRBJ1-1; D possibly corresponds to TRBD1 (6 bases). The TCR originated in a man aged 18 to 30 in good health. Source material: naive CD8+ T cells sorted from blood. CDR3 residues: CASSVGGQVTEAFF. The CDR3 DNA follows: TGTGCCAGCAGTGTTGGGGGGCAGGTCACTGAAGCTTTCTTT.